One and the same sample provided the 29 T cell receptor beta chains below, sequenced in a study of monozygotic twins with inflammatory bowel disease. TCRdb re-called the 5' RACE reads and shows each CDR3 protein once, DNA omitted. The table for this sample gives some 170,000 distinct CDR3 sequences. Source material: blood. The receptors shown here come from a human donor with ulcerative colitis or Crohn's disease, or a healthy co-twin of an affected twin (not recorded which).

The rearrangement joins TRBV20-1 to TRBJ2-3; TCRdb's D call, TRBD1, is unchecked because there is no DNA. Per the germline V gene, CDR1 is DFQATT and CDR2 is SNEGSKA (reference sequence). CDR3 size: 14 residues. CDR3 sequence reads: CSARGLDITDTQYF.

The rearrangement joins TRBV20-1 to TRBJ1-1; with no DNA, the TCRdb D assignment of TRBD1 cannot be verified. Per the germline V gene, CDR1 is DFQATT and CDR2 is SNEGSKA (reference sequence). The CDR3 has 16 amino acids. CDR3 sequence reads: CSAPQERGLGVTEAFF.

The J gene is TRBJ2-1, the V gene TRBV5-1; lacking DNA, the TRBD1 call made by TCRdb goes unchecked. There are 15 residues in the CDR3. Per germline, CDR1 SGHRS and CDR2 YFSETQ. This CDR3 reads CASSLKTGLVNEQFF.

This chain links TRBV15 with TRBJ2-2; lacking DNA, the TRBD2 call made by TCRdb goes unchecked. Germline V gives CDR1 LNHNV, CDR2 YYDKDF (reference sequence). This CDR3 region has 16 residues. This chain's CDR3 is CATSRDGDYNTGELFF. The complete variable domain, with remaining parts taken from reference TRBV15 and TRBJ2-2, reads DAMVIQNPRYQVTQFGKPVTLSCSQTLNHNVMYWYQQKSSQAPKLLFHYYDKDFNNEADTPDNFQSRRPNTSFCFLDIRSPGLGDTAMYLCATSRDGDYNTGELFFGEGSRLTVL.

The chain employs TRBV5-6 and TRBJ2-2; TCRdb's assignment of TRBD2 cannot be checked, as there is no DNA. Per germline, CDR1 SGHDT and CDR2 YYEEEE. This CDR3 is built from 16 residues. This CDR3 reads CASSLLLAANTGELFF.

CDR3 residues: CASSLGRGHNEKLFF. The chain carries TRBV7-7 and TRBJ1-4; TCRdb's assignment of TRBD1 cannot be checked, as there is no DNA. CDR3 size: 15 residues. Per germline, CDR1 SSHAT and CDR2 FNYEAQ (reference sequence).

Frequency places this clonotype as large. The chain links TRBV7-8 to TRBJ2-3; there is no DNA to check the TCRdb D call of TRBD1. The length of the CDR3 is 17 residues. CDR1 and CDR2 from the germline V gene are SGHVS and FQNEAQ. Here the CDR3 reads CASSSAQGQDNTDTQYF.

The chain carries TRBV7-9 and TRBJ1-4. The CDR3 spans 16 residues. Germline V gene data show CDR1 as SEHNR and CDR2 as FQNEAQ (reference sequence). The CDR3 here is CASSLMRAQAEEKLFF. The whole variable domain, remainder taken from reference TRBV7-9 and TRBJ1-4, is DTGVSQNPRHKITKRGQNVTFRCDPISEHNRLYWYRQTLGQGPEFLTYFQNEAQLEKSRLLSDRFSAERPKGSFSTLEIQRTEQGDSAMYLCASSLMRAQAEEKLFFGSGTQLSVL.

The rearrangement links TRBV5-4 to TRBJ2-3; TCRdb designates TRBD2, a call that cannot be tested without DNA. The CDR3 is made up of 13 amino acids. CDR1 and CDR2 from the germline V gene are SGHNT and YYREEE (reference sequence). The CDR3 region is CASSTSGSDTQYF.

This chain uses TRBV11-2 with TRBJ2-7. From germline, CDR1 is SGHAT and CDR2 FQNNGV. The CDR3 loop spans 11 amino acids. CDR3 residues: CASSITNEQYF.

The chain couples TRBV25-1 to TRBJ1-1; TCRdb gives TRBD1 as the D gene, but with no DNA this cannot be confirmed. The CDR3 length is 13 residues. From germline, CDR1 is MGHDK and CDR2 SYGVNS. CDR3 sequence reads: CASSDRGRTEAFF.

The V and J genes are TRBV19 and TRBJ2-5; TCRdb proposes TRBD2, but this gene call is untestable without DNA. The CDR3 length is 15 residues. Germline V CDR1 and CDR2: LNHDA, SQIVND (reference sequence). The CDR3 spells CARVHRTSGQETQYF.

This CDR3 reads CASSSSAGQETQYF. The chain has TRBV19 and TRBJ2-5. The CDR3 length is 14 residues. Germline-derived CDR1 and CDR2 are LNHDA and SQIVND (reference sequence). Based on the CDR3 plus reference TRBV19 and TRBJ2-5, the full variable domain is DGGITQSPKYLFRKEGQNVTLSCEQNLNHDAMYWYRQDPGQGLRLIYYSQIVNDFQKGDIAEGYSVSREKKESFPLTVTSAQKNPTAFYLCASSSSAGQETQYFGPGTRLLVL.

The chain combines TRBV28 with TRBJ2-1. Germline CDR1 is MDHEN and CDR2 is SYDVKM. The CDR3 has 13 amino acids. The CDR3: CASSQISYNEQFF.

The chain recombines TRBV11-2 with TRBJ2-7; TCRdb indicates TRBD1, and absent DNA this call remains unverified. CDR1 and CDR2 from the germline V gene are SGHAT and FQNNGV. The CDR3 loop spans 14 amino acids. The CDR3 loop is CASSLDSQSYEQYF.

The chain links TRBV5-6 to TRBJ1-4. Germline loops: CDR1 SGHDT, CDR2 YYEEEE. CDR3 length equals 16 residues. The CDR3 is CASSLGIGEGNEKLFF.

The chain combines TRBV12-3 or TRBV12-4 with TRBJ1-1; there is no DNA to check the TCRdb D call of TRBD1. The CDR3 is made up of 14 amino acids. CDR3 sequence: CASTPGTGEIEAFF.

The CDR3: CSAKLLLGQTEQYF. V usage is TRBV20-1 and J usage is TRBJ2-7. The CDR3 consists of 14 residues. Germline V lookup: CDR1 DFQATT, CDR2 SNEGSKA (reference sequence).

V and J are TRBV5-1 and TRBJ2-1. Germline CDR1 reads SGHRS; CDR2 reads YFSETQ. CDR3 length: 16 residues. The CDR3 loop is CASSLRVSSSYNEQFF.

The chain recombines TRBV20-1 with TRBJ2-3; lacking DNA, the TRBD2 call made by TCRdb goes unchecked. CDR1 is DFQATT and CDR2 is SNEGSKA in the germline V gene (reference sequence). CDR3 length equals 14 residues. The CDR3 region is CSARQAGDTDTQYF.

The chain is built from TRBV12-3 or TRBV12-4 and TRBJ2-1; the TRBD1 assignment by TCRdb is unverifiable without DNA. The CDR3 has 13 residues. The CDR3 sequence is CASSFGEGAEQFF.

The chain employs TRBV2 and TRBJ2-1; TCRdb reports TRBD1, a call that lacks DNA to check it against. There are 14 residues in the CDR3. Per germline, CDR1 SNHLY and CDR2 FYNNEI. The CDR3 is CASRERTSGTVQFF.

J is TRBJ2-7 and V is TRBV5-5; TCRdb reports TRBD2, a call that lacks DNA to check it against. CDR1 is SGHKS, CDR2 YYEKEE, per germline (reference sequence). The CDR3 is made up of 14 amino acids. The CDR3 spells CASSEGLAFYEQYF.

The chain has TRBV20-1 and TRBJ1-2; TCRdb's D gene call, TRBD1, goes unchecked for lack of DNA. The CDR3 runs to 11 residues. Looked up from germline, CDR1 is DFQATT and CDR2 is SNEGSKA (reference sequence). The CDR3 here is CSARMGDGYTF.

The J gene is TRBJ1-1, the V gene TRBV2. From germline, CDR1 is SNHLY and CDR2 FYNNEI. The CDR3 contains 11 residues. CDR3 sequence reads: CASSAPSEAFF.

CDR3 sequence: CASSIVASGANVLTF. The V and J genes are TRBV19 and TRBJ2-6. This CDR3 comprises 15 residues. CDR1 is LNHDA and CDR2 is SQIVND in the germline V gene (reference sequence).

The rearrangement joins TRBV27 to TRBJ2-1; TCRdb's D call of TRBD1 is untestable without DNA. This CDR3 is 15 amino acids long. From germline, CDR1 is MNHEY and CDR2 SMNVEV (reference sequence). The CDR3 is CASSSGTGAYNEQFF.

The V gene is TRBV4-1, the J gene TRBJ1-2. CDR1 and CDR2 from the germline V gene are MGHRA and YSYEKL. This CDR3 is 13 amino acids long. Here the CDR3 reads CASSQVPAVGYTF.

V and J are TRBV7-8 and TRBJ2-7; TCRdb's D call, TRBD1, is unchecked because there is no DNA. Germline lookup yields CDR1 SGHVS and CDR2 FQNEAQ. The CDR3 has 14 residues. CDR3 amino acids: CASSKTSLDYEQYF.